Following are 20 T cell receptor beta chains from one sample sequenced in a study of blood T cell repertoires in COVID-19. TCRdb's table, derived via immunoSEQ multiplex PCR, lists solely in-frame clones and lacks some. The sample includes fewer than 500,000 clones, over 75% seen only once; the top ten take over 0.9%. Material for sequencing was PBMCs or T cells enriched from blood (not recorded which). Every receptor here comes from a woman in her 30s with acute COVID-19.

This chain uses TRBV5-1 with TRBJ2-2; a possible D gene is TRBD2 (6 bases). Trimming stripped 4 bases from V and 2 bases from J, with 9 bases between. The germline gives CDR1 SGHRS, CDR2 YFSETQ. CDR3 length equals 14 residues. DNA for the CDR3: TGCGCCAGCAGCAAGGGAGGAAACACCGGGGAGCTGTTTTTT. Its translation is CASSKGGNTGELFF.

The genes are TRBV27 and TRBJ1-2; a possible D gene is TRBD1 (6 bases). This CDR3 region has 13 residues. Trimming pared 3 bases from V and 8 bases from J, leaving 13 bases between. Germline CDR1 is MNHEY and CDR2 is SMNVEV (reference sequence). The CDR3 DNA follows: TGTGCCAGCAGTTTCTCGACAGGAGAAGGCTACACCTTC. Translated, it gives CASSFSTGEGYTF.

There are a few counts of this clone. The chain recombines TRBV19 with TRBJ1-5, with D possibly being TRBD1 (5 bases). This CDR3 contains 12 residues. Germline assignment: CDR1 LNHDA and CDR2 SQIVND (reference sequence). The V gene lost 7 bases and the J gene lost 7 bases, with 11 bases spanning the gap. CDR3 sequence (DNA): TGTGCCAGTACCCTGGGGGGGCAGCCCCAGCATTTT. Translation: CASTLGGQPQHF. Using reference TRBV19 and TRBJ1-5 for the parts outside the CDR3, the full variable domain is DGGITQSPKYLFRKEGQNVTLSCEQNLNHDAMYWYRQDPGQGLRLIYYSQIVNDFQKGDIAEGYSVSREKKESFPLTVTSAQKNPTAFYLCASTLGGQPQHFGDGTRLSIL.

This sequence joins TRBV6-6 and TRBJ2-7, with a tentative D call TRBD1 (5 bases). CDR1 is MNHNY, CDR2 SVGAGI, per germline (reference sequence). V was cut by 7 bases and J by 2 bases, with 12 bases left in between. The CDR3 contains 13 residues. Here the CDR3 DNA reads TGTGCCAGCATGCCCGACAGTACCTACGAGCAGTACTTC. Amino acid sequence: CASMPDSTYEQYF.

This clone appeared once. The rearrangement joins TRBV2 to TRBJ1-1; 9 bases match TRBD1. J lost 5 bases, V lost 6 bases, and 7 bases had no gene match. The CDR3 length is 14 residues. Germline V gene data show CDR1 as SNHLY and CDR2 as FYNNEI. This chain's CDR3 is CASSQGQGRTEAFF. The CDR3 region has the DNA TGTGCCAGCAGCCAGGGACAGGGAAGGACTGAAGCTTTCTTT.

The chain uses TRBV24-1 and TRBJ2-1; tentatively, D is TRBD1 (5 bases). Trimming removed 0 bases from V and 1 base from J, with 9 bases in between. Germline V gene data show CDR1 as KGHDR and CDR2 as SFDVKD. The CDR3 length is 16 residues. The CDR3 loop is CATSDLSAGSYNEQFF. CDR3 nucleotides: TGTGCCACCAGTGATTTGTCGGCAGGGTCCTACAATGAGCAGTTCTTC.

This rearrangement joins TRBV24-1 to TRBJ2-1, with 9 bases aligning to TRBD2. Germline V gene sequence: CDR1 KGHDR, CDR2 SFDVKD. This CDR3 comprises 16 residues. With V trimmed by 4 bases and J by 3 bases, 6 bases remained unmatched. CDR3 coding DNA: TGTGCCACCAGTGAGGGTAAAGCGGGGGGCTACAATGAGCAGTTCTTC. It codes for CATSEGKAGGYNEQFF.

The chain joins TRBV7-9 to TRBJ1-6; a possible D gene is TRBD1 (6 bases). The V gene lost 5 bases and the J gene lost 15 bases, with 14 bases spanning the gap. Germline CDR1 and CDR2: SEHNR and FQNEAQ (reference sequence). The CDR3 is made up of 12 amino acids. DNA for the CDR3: TGTGCCAGCAGCGGAATGGGGGCGAACCTCCACTTT. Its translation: CASSGMGANLHF.

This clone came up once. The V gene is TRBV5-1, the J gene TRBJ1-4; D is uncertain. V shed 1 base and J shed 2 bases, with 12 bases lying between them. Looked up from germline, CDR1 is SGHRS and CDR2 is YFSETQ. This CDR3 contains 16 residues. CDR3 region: CASSLIGVGTNEKLFF. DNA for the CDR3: TGCGCCAGCAGCTTGATTGGAGTCGGGACTAATGAAAAACTGTTTTTT.

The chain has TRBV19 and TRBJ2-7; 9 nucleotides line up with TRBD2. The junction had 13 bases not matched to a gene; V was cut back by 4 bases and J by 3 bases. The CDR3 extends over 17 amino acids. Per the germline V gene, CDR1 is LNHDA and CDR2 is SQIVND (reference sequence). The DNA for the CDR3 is TGTGCCAGTAGTACCCGGATTTCGCGGGGGGGTATCTACGAGCAGTACTTC. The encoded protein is CASSTRISRGGIYEQYF.

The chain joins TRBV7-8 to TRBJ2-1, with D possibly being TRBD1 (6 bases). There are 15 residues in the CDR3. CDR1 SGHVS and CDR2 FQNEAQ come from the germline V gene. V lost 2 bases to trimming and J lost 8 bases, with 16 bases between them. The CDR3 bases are TGTGCCAGCAGCTTATGGCAGGGGTATCGGGATGAGCAGTTCTTC. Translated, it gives CASSLWQGYRDEQFF.

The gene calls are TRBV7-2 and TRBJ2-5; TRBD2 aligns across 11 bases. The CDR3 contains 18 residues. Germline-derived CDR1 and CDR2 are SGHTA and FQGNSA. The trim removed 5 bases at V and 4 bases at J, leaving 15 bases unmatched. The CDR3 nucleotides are TGTGCCAGCAGCGTACGGGGTGATAGCGGGGGGGCCCTAGAGACCCAGTACTTC. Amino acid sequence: CASSVRGDSGGALETQYF.

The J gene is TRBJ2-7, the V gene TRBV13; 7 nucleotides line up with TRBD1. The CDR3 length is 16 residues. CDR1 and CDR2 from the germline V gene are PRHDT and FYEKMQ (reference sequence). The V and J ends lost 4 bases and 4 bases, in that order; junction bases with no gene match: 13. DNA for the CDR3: TGTGCCAGCAGCTCCACCCAGGGGGTCGGGGCTTACGAGCAGTACTTC. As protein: CASSSTQGVGAYEQYF. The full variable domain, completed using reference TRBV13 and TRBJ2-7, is AAGVIQSPRHLIKEKRETATLKCYPIPRHDTVYWYQQGPGQDPQFLISFYEKMQSDKGSIPDRFSAQQFSDYHSELNMSSLELGDSALYFCASSSTQGVGAYEQYFGPGTRLTVT.

The chain's CDR3 is CASSQSRGSGYTF. CDR3 nucleotide sequence: TGTGCCAGCAGCCAGAGCAGGGGATCTGGCTACACCTTC. The chain is built from TRBV14 and TRBJ1-2, with a weak D call TRBD1 (6 bases). Germline V CDR1 and CDR2: SGHDN, FVKESK. V was shortened by 3 bases and J by 7 bases, with 12 bases between the two germline ends. There are 13 residues in the CDR3.

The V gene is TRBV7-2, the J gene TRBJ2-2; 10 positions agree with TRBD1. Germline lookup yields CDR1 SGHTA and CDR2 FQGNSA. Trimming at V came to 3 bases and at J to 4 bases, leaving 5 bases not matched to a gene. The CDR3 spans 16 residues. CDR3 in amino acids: CASSLGGQGVTGELFF. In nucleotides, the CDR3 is TGTGCCAGCAGCTTGGGAGGACAGGGGGTCACCGGGGAGCTGTTTTTT.

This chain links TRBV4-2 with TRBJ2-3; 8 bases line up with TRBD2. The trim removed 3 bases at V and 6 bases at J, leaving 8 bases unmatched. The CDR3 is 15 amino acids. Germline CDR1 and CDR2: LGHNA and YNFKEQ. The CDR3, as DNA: TGTGCCAGCAGCCACGCGAGCGGGGGCAGCGATACGCAGTATTTT. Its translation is CASSHASGGSDTQYF.

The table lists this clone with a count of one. The CDR3 sequence: CASSEGSGVVGYTF. CDR3 nucleotides: TGTGCCAGCAGTGAGGGATCAGGGGTAGTTGGCTACACCTTC. The chain has TRBV25-1 and TRBJ1-2; perhaps TRBD1 as D (6 bases). Trimming cost V 3 bases and J 7 bases, with 15 bases left between them. There are 14 residues in the CDR3. The germline V gene has CDR1 MGHDK and CDR2 SYGVNS.

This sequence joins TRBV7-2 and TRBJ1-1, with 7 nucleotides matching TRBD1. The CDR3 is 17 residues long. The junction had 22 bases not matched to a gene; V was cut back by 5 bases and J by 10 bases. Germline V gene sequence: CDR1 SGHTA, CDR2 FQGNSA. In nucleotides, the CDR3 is TGTGCCAGCAGCAGTAGGGGAAAAGGGGGCCCTTCACGCCGAGCTTTCTTT. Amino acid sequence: CASSSRGKGGPSRRAFF.

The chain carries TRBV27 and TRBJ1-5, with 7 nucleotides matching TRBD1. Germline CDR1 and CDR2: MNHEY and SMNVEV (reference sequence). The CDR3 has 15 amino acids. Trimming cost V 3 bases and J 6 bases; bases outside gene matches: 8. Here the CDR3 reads CASSLTGFLGQPQHF. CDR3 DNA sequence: TGTGCCAGCAGTTTGACAGGGTTTCTGGGTCAGCCCCAGCATTTT.

CDR3 region: CASSLFRGGGTNEKLFF. The CDR3 nucleotides are TGTGCCAGCAGCTTATTCAGGGGCGGAGGAACTAATGAAAAACTGTTTTTT. The V gene is TRBV7-9, the J gene TRBJ1-4; D is possibly TRBD1 (6 bases). V was cut by 2 bases and J by 1 base, with 14 bases left in between. Germline V gene data show CDR1 as SEHNR and CDR2 as FQNEAQ (reference sequence). The CDR3 totals 17 residues.